This T cell receptor beta chain stems from a study of immune evolution from preneoplasia to lung adenocarcinoma. Study-level points and caveats: Clonality was highest in normal lung, lower in later-stage lesions apparently.

Produced via immunoSEQ multiplex PCR; TCRdb's table is partial and in-frame only. The profile covers more than 3,500 clones, with approximately 72% appearing a single time and 11% taken by the ten largest. Points on this clone: Its antigen is not identified.

V gave up 2 bases and J gave up 7 bases, with 17 bases separating them. Germline CDR1 reads SNHLY; CDR2 reads FYNNEI. The CDR3 loop spans 15 amino acids. The chain has TRBV2 and TRBJ1-2; a weak D match, TRBD1 (6 bases). The sequence was obtained from a person between 65 and 79 years old with lung adenocarcinoma. The sequenced sample consisted of FFPE minimally invasive lung adenocarcinoma tissue. CDR3 DNA sequence: TGTGCCAGCAGTGAAATTGGGGCAGGGGAGGGTGGCTACACCTTC. This sequence encodes CASSEIGAGEGGYTF.